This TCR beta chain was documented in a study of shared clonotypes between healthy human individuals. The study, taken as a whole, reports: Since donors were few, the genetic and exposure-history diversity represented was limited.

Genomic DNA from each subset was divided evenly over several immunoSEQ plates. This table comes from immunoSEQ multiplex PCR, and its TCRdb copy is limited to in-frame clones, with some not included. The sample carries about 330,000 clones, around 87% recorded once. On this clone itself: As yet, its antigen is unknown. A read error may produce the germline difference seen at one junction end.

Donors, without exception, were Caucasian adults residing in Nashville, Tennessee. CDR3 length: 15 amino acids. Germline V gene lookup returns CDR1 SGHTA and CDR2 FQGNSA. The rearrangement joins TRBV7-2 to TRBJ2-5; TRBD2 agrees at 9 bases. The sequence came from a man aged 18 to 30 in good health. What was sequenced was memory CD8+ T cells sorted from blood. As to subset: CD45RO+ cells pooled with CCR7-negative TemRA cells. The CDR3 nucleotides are TGTGCCAGCAGCCCAGACGAAGTAGCGGGAGAGGCCCAGTACTTC. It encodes CASSPDEVAGEAQYF.